The clone carrying this T cell receptor (beta chain) was detected once. Its antigen is as yet unknown. The germline V gene encodes CDR1 SGHTS and CDR2 YDEGEE. The CDR3 has 15 residues. The V segment lost 0 bases and the J segment 7 bases; nucleotides outside the gene matches: 9. The record originates from a study of cytomegalovirus exposure and HLA in healthy donors. The PCR ran on 60 Vbeta and 13 Jbeta primers. Here immunoSEQ multiplex PCR was the method, and the copy in TCRdb shows in-frame clones only, minus some. Of 190,000 or so clones listed, roughly 78% were seen once; the top ten hold 0.65%. Notes on the study in general: In an earlier analysis, about 87% or about 30%: the productive usage of most TCR beta V segments.

The chain uses TRBV5-8 and TRBJ1-2; 7 bases match TRBD1. Sequencing was carried out using PBMCs. The source is a boy aged 10-17 years in good health and CMV-seronegative. CDR3 nucleotides: TGTGCCAGCAGCTTGGATCGGGACAGAGACGGTGGCTACACCTTC. It encodes CASSLDRDRDGGYTF.